This T cell receptor (beta chain) was identified during a study of T cell responses to AZD1222 COVID-19 vaccine. The protocol was immunoSEQ multiplex PCR, while the TCRdb copy is restricted to in-frame clones and leaves out a portion. The sample holds 110,000 to 150,000 clones, more than 85% seen once. Trimming at V came to 7 bases and at J to 2 bases, leaving 15 bases not matched to a gene. This CDR3 spans 18 amino acids. Germline values: CDR1 LNHDA, CDR2 SQIVND (reference sequence). The clonotype was recovered from an adult in good health. The chain links TRBV19 to TRBJ1-5, with 9 bases that match TRBD1. Here the sequenced sample was peripheral blood, taken on day 0 of AZD1222 vaccination. This CDR3 is CASTPRTGASRRNQPQHF. The CDR3 region has the DNA TGTGCCAGTACCCCCAGGACAGGGGCTTCTCGCCGCAATCAGCCCCAGCATTTT.